These 23 T cell receptor beta chains share one sample of origin, sequenced in a study of cytotoxic CD8 clonotypes in ibrutinib-treated CLL. Sequenced by immunoSEQ multiplex PCR; TCRdb stores in-frame clones only, minus some. The data show more than 140,000 clones, with 77% seen just once and approximately 27% held by the top ten. The sample in question was PBMCs, obtained after 12 months of ibrutinib treatment. The receptor source for this set is a human donor with chronic lymphocytic leukemia.

The CDR3 reads CASSSYTDTQYF. CDR3 DNA sequence: TGTGCCAGCAGCTCATACACAGATACGCAGTATTTT. The rearrangement links TRBV5-5 to TRBJ2-3; D is uncertain. This CDR3 has 12 residues. The germline V gene has CDR1 SGHKS and CDR2 YYEKEE (reference sequence). V was cut by 3 bases and J by 2 bases, with 4 bases left in between. Combining the CDR3 with reference TRBV5-5 and TRBJ2-3 gives the whole variable domain DAGVTQSPTHLIKTRGQQVTLRCSPISGHKSVSWYQQVLGQGPQFIFQYYEKEERGRGNFPDRFSARQFPNYSSELNVNALLLGDSALYLCASSSYTDTQYFGPGTRLTVL.

The chain is built from TRBV5-1 and TRBJ2-1; D not certain. The CDR3 is 15 amino acids. The V end lost 0 bases, the J end lost 4 bases, and 11 bases lay between the germline ends. Germline V gene data show CDR1 as SGHRS and CDR2 as YFSETQ. The CDR3 region is CASSLAPDAYNEQFF. CDR3 in DNA: TGCGCCAGCAGCTTGGCCCCAGACGCGTACAATGAGCAGTTCTTC.

This clone was recorded once. The gene calls are TRBV10-3 and TRBJ2-5, with 8 bases aligning to TRBD2. The germline gives CDR1 ENHRY, CDR2 SYGVKD. The CDR3 totals 12 residues. V gave up 11 bases and J gave up 2 bases; unmatched junction bases: 4. The CDR3 nucleotides are TGTGCCGTAGCGGGGACACAAGAGACCCAGTACTTC. As protein: CAVAGTQETQYF.

This chain uses TRBV14 with TRBJ2-7, with 7 bases identical to TRBD1. The germline V gene has CDR1 SGHDN and CDR2 FVKESK. The length of the CDR3 is 14 residues. Germline trimming cut 4 bases from V and 3 bases from J; bases unmatched to any gene: 6. DNA for the CDR3: TGTGCCAGCAGCCGGTACAGGGGCGGCTACGAGCAGTACTTC. Protein: CASSRYRGGYEQYF.

This chain links TRBV10-3 with TRBJ1-4; D remains ambiguous. Germline loops: CDR1 ENHRY, CDR2 SYGVKD. CDR3 length: 13 amino acids. V was cut by 10 bases and J by 8 bases, with 17 bases left in between. This CDR3 reads CASRQGLEEKLFF. Here the CDR3 DNA reads TGTGCCAGCCGGCAAGGGTTGGAGGAAAAACTGTTTTTT.

This chain joins TRBV18 and TRBJ1-4; TRBD1 matches at 7 bases. CDR3 size: 14 residues. Germline V gene lookup returns CDR1 KGHSH and CDR2 LQKENI. The V segment lost 3 bases and the J segment 4 bases; nucleotides outside the gene matches: 2. The CDR3 spells CASSPTGNNEKLFF. The CDR3 coding sequence is TGTGCCAGCTCACCGACAGGGAATAATGAAAAACTGTTTTTT.

The gene calls are TRBV7-2 and TRBJ2-2, with D unresolved. This CDR3 region has 18 residues. V dropped 0 bases and J dropped 1 base, with 15 bases sitting between them. The germline CDR1 and CDR2 sequences are SGHTA and FQGNSA. The CDR3 loop reads CASSLAFRFRMNTGELFF. CDR3 coding DNA: TGTGCCAGCAGCTTAGCATTTAGGTTCAGGATGAACACCGGGGAGCTGTTTTTT.

This chain connects TRBV5-4 to TRBJ1-6, with 8 bases that match TRBD1. Germline V CDR1 and CDR2: SGHNT, YYREEE (reference sequence). This CDR3 has 16 amino acids. The V segment lost 4 bases and the J segment 4 bases; nucleotides outside the gene matches: 7. The CDR3 loop is CASSPGQELYNSPLHF. Written as DNA, the CDR3 is TGTGCCAGCAGCCCGGGACAGGAACTTTATAATTCACCCCTCCACTTT.

The count of this clone is one. This sequence joins TRBV27 and TRBJ1-5; the match to TRBD1 covers 10 bases. The CDR3 has 16 amino acids. Germline assignment: CDR1 MNHEY and CDR2 SMNVEV (reference sequence). Unmatched junction bases numbered 6, after V lost 4 bases and J lost 3 bases. The CDR3 DNA follows: TGTGCCAGCAGTTCAGACAGGGGGCCCCTCAATCAGCCCCAGCATTTT. It specifies CASSSDRGPLNQPQHF.

The chain employs TRBV5-6 and TRBJ2-3, with 8 bases that match TRBD1. In germline, CDR1 is SGHDT, CDR2 YYEEEE. With V trimmed by 1 base and J by 0 bases, 10 bases remained unmatched. The CDR3 covers 18 residues. The CDR3 DNA is TGTGCCAGCAGCTTGAGGGCCACGACAGGGGTGAGCACAGATACGCAGTATTTT. This encodes CASSLRATTGVSTDTQYF.

The chain uses TRBV5-5 and TRBJ1-2, with TRBD1 identical over 7 bases. Germline CDR1 is SGHKS and CDR2 is YYEKEE (reference sequence). The CDR3 sequence is 12 residues long. The J segment lost 13 bases and the V segment lost 4 bases, leaving 10 bases of the junction unmatched. CDR3 sequence: CASSADRENGTF. CDR3 sequence (DNA): TGTGCCAGCAGCGCTGACAGGGAAAATGGCACCTTC.

The sample holds a few counts of this clone. The chain links TRBV14 to TRBJ1-2; 10 bases fit TRBD1. Germline-derived CDR1 and CDR2 are SGHDN and FVKESK. J gave up 2 bases and V 8 bases, and 5 bases lay outside the gene matches. There are 14 residues in the CDR3. The CDR3 nucleotides are TGTGCCAGCCGACCGGGACAGGGGAACTATGGCTACACCTTC. It yields the protein CASRPGQGNYGYTF.

This rearrangement joins TRBV19 to TRBJ2-7, with 11 bases that match TRBD2. The ends lost 1 base at V and 3 bases at J; junction bases unmatched: 8. The CDR3 is made up of 17 amino acids. Per the germline V gene, CDR1 is LNHDA and CDR2 is SQIVND (reference sequence). Here the CDR3 reads CASSIVGTSGSIYEQYF. The CDR3 region has the DNA TGTGCCAGTAGTATAGTTGGGACTAGCGGAAGCATCTACGAGCAGTACTTC.

The V and J genes are TRBV28 and TRBJ2-7; TRBD1 aligns across 12 bases. CDR1 and CDR2 from the germline V gene are MDHEN and SYDVKM. This CDR3 is built from 15 residues. Trimming cost V 6 bases and J 4 bases; bases outside gene matches: 7. The CDR3 reads CASRPGTGGEYEQYF. Here the CDR3 DNA reads TGTGCCAGCAGACCCGGGACAGGGGGCGAGTACGAGCAGTACTTC.

The rearrangement joins TRBV5-1 to TRBJ1-3, with D perhaps TRBD1 (5 bases). The V end was cut by 4 bases, the J end by 4 bases, with 21 bases between. The CDR3 loop spans 17 amino acids. CDR1 SGHRS and CDR2 YFSETQ come from the germline V gene. The CDR3 DNA is TGCGCCAGCAGCCCGCAGACAGAAGTCACAGGAGGAAACACCATATATTTT. This gives the protein CASSPQTEVTGGNTIYF.

V and J are TRBV6-5 and TRBJ1-1, with 9 bases aligning to TRBD1. Germline V CDR1 and CDR2: MNHEY, SVGAGI. After removal of 2 bases from V and 7 bases from J, the junction contained 8 bases not matched to a gene. The CDR3 has 15 amino acids. In nucleotides, the CDR3 is TGTGCCAGCAGTTACAACAGGGGGCTCTCGTATGAAGCTTTCTTT. Encoded protein: CASSYNRGLSYEAFF.

The J gene is TRBJ1-1, the V gene TRBV6-1; D is possibly TRBD1 (5 bases). The CDR3 contains 15 residues. V was shortened by 6 bases and J by 5 bases, with 19 bases between the two germline ends. In germline, CDR1 is MNHNS, CDR2 SASEGT. DNA for the CDR3: TGTGCCAGCAGCCCCTCCAACGGGGGGGGAACTGAAGCTTTCTTT. It is translated as CASSPSNGGGTEAFF.

This rearrangement joins TRBV18 to TRBJ2-7, with D perhaps TRBD2 (6 bases). The CDR3 has 14 amino acids. Trimming removed 6 bases at V and 2 bases at J, with 14 bases between. Germline V gives CDR1 KGHSH, CDR2 LQKENI. CDR3 nucleotides: TGTGCCAGCTCCCCCCTTGGAGGGGCCTACGAGCAGTACTTC. Its translation is CASSPLGGAYEQYF.

V is TRBV7-8 and J is TRBJ1-5; D is possibly TRBD1 (5 bases). Trimming took 3 bases from V and 5 from J, leaving 8 bases between them. The CDR3 spans 13 residues. Germline V gives CDR1 SGHVS, CDR2 FQNEAQ. The CDR3 DNA reads TGTGCCAGCAGCTTTATCAGGGATCAGCCCCAGCATTTT. Residues: CASSFIRDQPQHF.

The CDR3 sequence is CASSYSMAYEQYF. The DNA for the CDR3 is TGTGCCAGCAGTTACTCCATGGCCTACGAGCAGTACTTC. The chain links TRBV6-6 to TRBJ2-7; unclear D gene. The CDR3 spans 13 residues. Germline V gene lookup returns CDR1 MNHNY and CDR2 SVGAGI (reference sequence). Trimming took off 0 bases at V and 2 bases at J, with 5 bases between the two ends.

V usage is TRBV6-5 and J usage is TRBJ1-1; 7 positions match TRBD1. CDR1 is MNHEY and CDR2 is SVGAGI in the germline V gene. The CDR3 consists of 14 residues. J lost 0 bases, V lost 6 bases, and 4 bases had no gene match. The CDR3, as DNA: TGTGCCAGCAGGACAGGGACCATGAACACTGAAGCTTTCTTT. Translating gives CASRTGTMNTEAFF.

A single count supports this clone. The V and J genes are TRBV19 and TRBJ2-5; TRBD2 matches 8 bases. CDR1 is LNHDA and CDR2 is SQIVND in the germline V gene (reference sequence). The CDR3 sequence is 14 residues long. Trimming at V came to 3 bases and at J to 5 bases, leaving 5 bases not matched to a gene. The CDR3 coding sequence is TGTGCCAGTAGTATTGCGGGGGGCCGGGAGACCCAGTACTTC. Its protein product is CASSIAGGRETQYF. Based on the CDR3 plus reference TRBV19 and TRBJ2-5, the full variable domain is DGGITQSPKYLFRKEGQNVTLSCEQNLNHDAMYWYRQDPGQGLRLIYYSQIVNDFQKGDIAEGYSVSREKKESFPLTVTSAQKNPTAFYLCASSIAGGRETQYFGPGTRLLVL.

This clone was found once. The chain uses TRBV7-3 and TRBJ2-5; tentative D call: TRBD2 (7 bases). The CDR3 extends over 15 amino acids. Trimming removed 2 bases at V and 4 bases at J, with 14 bases between. In germline, CDR1 is SGHTA, CDR2 FQGTGA. CDR3 loop: CASSLVAGAGETQYF. CDR3 DNA: TGTGCCAGCAGCTTAGTGGCGGGGGCCGGAGAGACCCAGTACTTC.